One and the same sample provided the 16 T cell receptor beta chains below, sequenced in a study of T cell responses to AZD1222 COVID-19 vaccine. Clones were read by immunoSEQ multiplex PCR, and TCRdb kept only the in-frame ones, dropping some. The table includes 75,000 to 85,000 clones, 75% to 90% detected once. This material consisted of peripheral blood, taken on day 0 of AZD1222 vaccination. Receptors were obtained from an adult in good health.

The chain carries TRBV29-1 and TRBJ2-7; maybe TRBD2 (6 bases). CDR3 size: 12 residues. Germline CDR1 reads SQVTM; CDR2 reads ANQGSEA. V lost 4 bases and J lost 2, with 9 bases in between. The CDR3, as DNA: TGCAGCGTTGGTCCGGGGGCCTACGAGCAGTACTTC. Translation: CSVGPGAYEQYF.

This chain connects TRBV6-5 to TRBJ1-1, with D maybe TRBD1 (5 bases). Per the germline V gene, CDR1 is MNHEY and CDR2 is SVGAGI. The germline V and J ends were trimmed by 4 bases and 4 bases, with 16 bases remaining between them. This CDR3 spans 15 amino acids. The CDR3 bases are TGTGCCAGCAGTTTTCCCAGGGAGTCCGGCACTGAAGCTTTCTTT. Protein product: CASSFPRESGTEAFF.

The chain couples TRBV7-2 to TRBJ2-6; D perhaps matches TRBD1 (5 bases). The CDR3 totals 16 residues. Trimming stripped 5 bases from V and 0 bases from J, with 11 bases between. Germline CDR1 is SGHTA and CDR2 is FQGNSA. In nucleotides, the CDR3 is TGTGCCAGCAGCCTCCGACAGCACTCTGGGGCCAACGTCCTGACTTTC. It codes for CASSLRQHSGANVLTF.

CDR3 bases: TGTGCCAGCAGTTACTCGACAGGGGGCCTAACGGGAGCGACAGATACGCAGTATTTT. This gives the protein CASSYSTGGLTGATDTQYF. The chain recombines TRBV6-2 or TRBV6-3 with TRBJ2-3; 10 bases align to TRBD1. The V gene end was trimmed by 0 bases and the J gene end by 3 bases; junction bases not matched to a gene: 12. This CDR3 has 19 residues. Germline V gene data show CDR1 as MNHEY and CDR2 as SVGEGT.

The chain carries TRBV19 and TRBJ2-5; D remains unclear. Trimming cost V 4 bases and J 5 bases, with 20 bases left between them. This CDR3 contains 16 residues. Germline CDR1 LNHDA, CDR2 SQIVND (reference sequence). This CDR3 is CASSTPGRLGDETQYF. The CDR3 DNA is TGTGCCAGTAGTACCCCTGGTAGGCTAGGAGACGAGACCCAGTACTTC.

This sequence joins TRBV1 and TRBJ2-1; the tabulated D call, TRBD2, remains unverified against the DNA. TRBV1 corresponds to a pseudogene. The CDR3 is 17 amino acids. CDR3 loop: CTSSQDPDVVAGDEQFF. CDR3 sequence (DNA): TGCACCAGCAGCCAAGATCCCGACGTGGTAGCGGGCGATGAGCAGTTCTTC.

This clone came up once. V and J are TRBV12-5 and TRBJ2-7, with a weak D call TRBD2 (5 bases). The V gene's germline CDR1 is LGHNT and CDR2 FRNRAP. Trimming removed 7 bases at V and 3 bases at J, with 19 bases between. The CDR3 is 15 amino acids. CDR3 sequence reads: CASASGPGGGYEQYF. The CDR3 DNA sequence: TGTGCTAGTGCTTCCGGCCCTGGCGGAGGCTACGAGCAGTACTTC.

The CDR3 loop is CASSFDRGAGNSPLHF. In DNA form, the CDR3 reads TGTGCCAGCAGCTTCGACAGGGGCGCGGGGAATTCACCCCTCCACTTT. The V gene is TRBV5-4, the J gene TRBJ1-6, with TRBD1 matching over 8 bases. The CDR3 is made up of 16 amino acids. Losses at the gene ends were 2 bases for V and 7 bases for J; bases not matched to a gene: 8. Looked up from germline, CDR1 is SGHNT and CDR2 is YYREEE (reference sequence).

The rearrangement links TRBV5-1 to TRBJ2-7; 7 nucleotides match TRBD2. The trim removed 4 bases at V and 0 bases at J, leaving 10 bases unmatched. Germline V CDR1 and CDR2: SGHRS, YFSETQ. This CDR3 is built from 16 residues. The CDR3 region has the DNA TGCGCCAGCAGCCAAAAGACTAGCCGAAGCTCCTACGAGCAGTACTTC. Amino acids: CASSQKTSRSSYEQYF.

In this sample, this clone turned up a few times. V is TRBV30 and J is TRBJ1-4; D not resolved. Germline values: CDR1 GTSNPN, CDR2 SVGIG (reference sequence). V was pared by 5 bases and J by 4 bases, with 14 bases between. CDR3 length equals 14 residues. CDR3 in DNA: TGTGCCTGGTCCCGGGGAGGCTTTAATGAAAAACTGTTTTTT. This encodes CAWSRGGFNEKLFF. The full variable domain, rest sourced from reference TRBV30 and TRBJ1-4, is SQTIHQWPATLVQPVGSPLSLECTVEGTSNPNLYWYRQAAGRGLQLLFYSVGIGQISSEVPQNLSASRPQDRQFILSSKKLLLSDSGFYLCAWSRGGFNEKLFFGSGTQLSVL.

J is TRBJ2-7 and V is TRBV4-3; a weak D match, TRBD2 (7 bases). V was clipped by 4 bases and J by 3 bases, with 13 bases between them. CDR1 is LGHNA, CDR2 YSLEER, per germline. The CDR3 totals 14 residues. CDR3 DNA: TGCGCCAGCAGCCCGGCGGGGGCTGGCTACGAGCAGTACTTC. Protein product: CASSPAGAGYEQYF.

This chain connects TRBV7-2 to TRBJ1-2; TRBD1 might be the D (5 bases). The germline V and J ends were trimmed by 1 base and 2 bases, with 5 bases remaining between them. The CDR3 covers 13 residues. From germline, CDR1 is SGHTA and CDR2 FQGNSA. The CDR3 here is CASSLGQNYGYTF. In DNA, the CDR3 is TGTGCCAGCAGCTTAGGACAGAACTATGGCTACACCTTC.

This clone was detected a few times. The chain links TRBV5-1 to TRBJ2-2; D call uncertain. V was cut by 0 bases and J by 7 bases, with 4 bases left in between. Germline lookup yields CDR1 SGHRS and CDR2 YFSETQ. The CDR3 spans 12 residues. The CDR3 sequence: CASSLVIGELFF. CDR3 DNA: TGCGCCAGCAGCTTGGTAATCGGGGAGCTGTTTTTT.

V is TRBV6-2 or TRBV6-3 and J is TRBJ2-3; 10 bases match TRBD2. The junction had 5 bases not matched to a gene; V was cut back by 2 bases and J by 0 bases. CDR1 and CDR2 from the germline V gene are MNHEY and SVGEGT. The CDR3 totals 17 residues. The CDR3 coding sequence is TGTGCCAGCAGTTACGCGTTAGCGGGAGGCAGCACAGATACGCAGTATTTT. Its protein is CASSYALAGGSTDTQYF.

The chain uses TRBV19 and TRBJ1-3; 8 bases map to TRBD1. Germline CDR1 LNHDA, CDR2 SQIVND (reference sequence). With 7 bases clipped from V and 4 bases from J, the junction kept 12 bases outside the gene matches. This CDR3 has 16 amino acids. The CDR3 sequence: CASNPPGGYGGNTIYF. The CDR3 DNA sequence: TGTGCCAGTAACCCCCCAGGGGGCTATGGGGGAAACACCATATATTTT.

The chain combines TRBV23-1 with TRBJ1-1; maybe TRBD1 (5 bases). TRBV23-1 is an ORF, and what it does is uncertain. The V and J ends lost 8 bases and 4 bases respectively, with 11 bases between them. CDR3 length equals 12 residues. DNA for the CDR3: TGCGCCAGCCTGATTGGGGGCACTGAAGCTTTCTTT. It codes for CASLIGGTEAFF.